A selection of T cell receptor beta chains follows, all from one sample in a study of regulatory T cells in long-lasting Graves disease. TCRdb recomputed calls from the multiplex PCR reads with MiXCR, one row per CDR3 protein. Here the sample spans about 540,000 distinct CDR3 sequences, roughly 13% being singletons. A further study also used this sample, focusing on T cells in Graves' hyperthyroidism and ophthalmopathy.

This material consisted of peripheral blood mononuclear cells (PBMCs), taken at new diagnosis, from a patient treated with antithyroid drugs. Receptors were obtained from a man aged 25 to 40 with Graves disease. Both conserved end residues are part of each CDR3. The order of the fields is J gene, clone size, CDR3 length, D gene, V gene, CDR3 protein, CDR3 DNA. D genes are given only for firm matches. Expanded clones get a size class; other rows say once, few or many, or leave the size out.

>TRBJ1-4|many|14|NA|TRBV10-2
CASASRITNEKLFF
TGCGCCAGTGCCAGTCGGATTACTAATGAAAAACTGTTTTTT
>TRBJ1-1|many|12|NA|TRBV29-1
CSVGQPQTEAFF
TGCAGCGTTGGGCAGCCCCAGACTGAAGCTTTCTTT
>TRBJ1-1|many|13|NA|TRBV12-3/TRBV12-4
CASSHGLNTEAFF
TGTGCCAGCAGCCACGGCCTTAACACTGAAGCTTTCTTT
>TRBJ1-3|NA|14|NA|TRBV29-1
CSVEMGSSGNTIYF
TGCAGCGTTGAGATGGGCAGCTCTGGAAACACCATATATTTT
>TRBJ1-4|many|16|TRBD1|TRBV5-5
CASSQRTGGLGEKLFF
TGTGCCAGCAGCCAGCGAACAGGGGGCCTGGGTGAAAAACTGTTTTTT
>TRBJ2-1|few|17|NA|TRBV11-3
CASSPGGGLAQYNEQFF
TGTGCCAGCAGCCCAGGAGGGGGGCTAGCGCAATACAATGAGCAGTTCTTC
>TRBJ2-3|many|17|TRBD2|TRBV12-3/TRBV12-4
CASSLRGLAGSTDTQYF
TGTGCCAGCAGTTTGAGAGGCCTAGCGGGATCCACAGATACGCAGTATTTT
>TRBJ2-6|NA|15|TRBD1|TRBV5-1
CASRDRVTGANVLTF
TGCGCCAGCCGGGACAGGGTAACGGGGGCCAACGTCCTGACTTTC
>TRBJ1-6|many|16|NA|TRBV6-2/TRBV6-3
CASSSLASELGSPLHF
TGTGCCAGCAGTTCCTTGGCGTCGGAGTTGGGTTCACCCCTCCACTTT
>TRBJ2-7|many|15|TRBD1|TRBV20-1
CSASPGTGGPYEQYF
TGCAGTGCTAGTCCGGGGACAGGGGGACCCTACGAGCAGTACTTC
>TRBJ2-7|many|12|TRBD1|TRBV27
CASGDREDEQYF
TGTGCCAGTGGGGACAGGGAGGACGAGCAGTACTTC
>TRBJ2-7|many|17|TRBD2|TRBV6-1
CASSERVAREGLYEQYF
TGTGCCAGCAGTGAAAGGGTGGCGCGGGAGGGCCTCTACGAGCAGTACTTC
>TRBJ2-1|many|16|TRBD2|TRBV20-1
CSAITWGVAGGDEQFF
TGCAGTGCTATTACCTGGGGGGTAGCGGGAGGTGATGAGCAGTTCTTC
>TRBJ2-1|few|15|NA|TRBV7-3
CASSLGGSFYNEQFF
TGTGCCAGCAGCTTAGGGGGGTCCTTCTACAATGAGCAGTTCTTC
>TRBJ2-2|NA|16|NA|TRBV6-1
CASSQREAGWSGELFF
TGTGCCAGCAGTCAGAGGGAGGCCGGATGGTCCGGGGAGCTGTTTTTT
>TRBJ2-3|many|11|NA|TRBV10-3
CAISVVDTQYF
TGTGCCATCAGTGTTGTTGATACGCAGTATTTT
>TRBJ2-7|many|15|NA|TRBV5-1
CASSPGPQPPNEQYF
TGCGCCAGCAGCCCGGGACCACAACCCCCCAACGAGCAGTACTTC
>TRBJ2-1|few|15|TRBD1|TRBV6-1
CASGETGTGGNEQFF
TGTGCCAGCGGTGAAACCGGGACAGGGGGCAATGAGCAGTTCTTC
>TRBJ2-1|many|18|NA|TRBV27
CASSHHEPTGNPYNEQFF
TGTGCCAGCAGCCACCATGAACCCACAGGGAACCCCTACAATGAGCAGTTCTTC
>TRBJ1-6|many|14|NA|TRBV7-2
CASSRDGNNSPLHF
TGTGCCAGCAGCAGGGACGGGAATAATTCACCCCTCCACTTT
>TRBJ1-3|few|15|NA|TRBV5-1
CASSLVWTPGNTIYF
TGCGCCAGCAGCTTGGTCTGGACGCCTGGAAACACCATATATTTT
>TRBJ2-7|many|16|NA|TRBV12-3/TRBV12-4
CASSLVGDRKSYEQYF
TGTGCCAGCAGTTTGGTCGGGGATAGAAAATCCTACGAGCAGTACTTC
>TRBJ2-5|NA|16|TRBD2|TRBV3-1
CASSQVGLAGVETQYF
TGTGCCAGCAGCCAAGTGGGACTAGCGGGAGTAGAGACCCAGTACTTC
>TRBJ2-1|once|15|TRBD2|TRBV4-1
CASGQRTSETNEQFF
TGCGCCAGCGGCCAAAGGACTAGCGAGACCAATGAGCAGTTCTTC
>TRBJ1-1|many|14|NA|TRBV7-8
CASSVHQGFTEAFF
TGTGCCAGCAGCGTCCACCAGGGGTTCACTGAAGCTTTCTTT
>TRBJ2-6|NA|16|TRBD1|TRBV18
CASSGQGPSGANVLTF
TGTGCCAGCAGCGGACAGGGACCCTCTGGGGCCAACGTCCTGACTTTC
>TRBJ2-2|once|16|NA|TRBV3-1
CASSQLWAGERGELFF
TGTGCCAGCAGCCAACTATGGGCAGGGGAACGCGGGGAGCTGTTTTTT
>TRBJ2-7|many|15|NA|TRBV6-1
CASHGGPKRTYEQYF
TGTGCCAGCCACGGGGGCCCAAAGAGGACCTACGAGCAGTACTTC
>TRBJ1-1|many|15|NA|TRBV6-1
CASSASPGRNTEAFF
TGTGCCAGCAGTGCCTCTCCGGGACGGAACACTGAAGCTTTCTTT
>TRBJ1-2|many|14|NA|TRBV7-2
CASRTRVGDYGYTF
TGTGCCAGCAGGACAAGAGTGGGCGACTATGGCTACACCTTC
>TRBJ2-1|many|14|TRBD1|TRBV20-1
CSATPGQGVHEQFF
TGCAGTGCCACGCCCGGACAGGGGGTACATGAGCAGTTCTTC
>TRBJ2-3|few|15|NA|TRBV19
CASSPGRARGDTQYF
TGTGCCAGCAGTCCCGGCAGGGCCCGCGGAGATACGCAGTATTTT
>TRBJ2-1|many|15|TRBD2|TRBV12-3/TRBV12-4
CASSRQRGSYNEQFF
TGTGCCAGCAGTCGACAGCGGGGCTCCTACAATGAGCAGTTCTTC
>TRBJ2-3|NA|15|TRBD1|TRBV12-3/TRBV12-4
CASSPRTGLVDTQYF
TGTGCCAGCAGTCCCCGGACAGGGTTGGTAGATACGCAGTATTTT
>TRBJ2-7|many|16|NA|TRBV11-3
CASSLDRDTFSYEQYF
TGTGCCAGCAGCTTAGACCGGGACACCTTCTCCTACGAGCAGTACTTC
>TRBJ1-2|NA|15|NA|TRBV6-1
CASAEETIINYGYTF
TGTGCCAGCGCAGAGGAGACGATAATTAACTATGGCTACACCTTC
>TRBJ1-5|few|14|TRBD1|TRBV5-6
CASSLGQGGRPQHF
TGTGCCAGCAGTTTGGGACAGGGAGGTCGGCCCCAGCATTTT
>TRBJ2-7|many|13|NA|TRBV12-3/TRBV12-4
CASSFRGVHEQYF
TGTGCCAGCAGTTTTAGGGGAGTCCACGAGCAGTACTTC
>TRBJ1-3|many|14|NA|TRBV27
CASSLTHSGNTIYF
TGTGCCAGCAGTTTGACTCACTCTGGAAACACCATATATTTT
>TRBJ1-2|NA|13|NA|TRBV20-1
CSATGGANYGYTF
TGCAGTGCTACTGGGGGAGCTAACTATGGCTACACCTTC
>TRBJ2-7|NA|11|NA|TRBV6-1
CASALLSEQYF
TGTGCCAGCGCACTACTGAGCGAGCAGTACTTC
>TRBJ2-1|many|17|TRBD2|TRBV15
CATSRSLAVGSYNEQFF
TGTGCCACCAGCAGATCCCTAGCGGTTGGGTCCTACAATGAGCAGTTCTTC
>TRBJ2-1|many|14|NA|TRBV2
CASSEYRGAPEQFF
TGTGCCAGCAGTGAATATCGTGGGGCCCCTGAGCAGTTCTTC
>TRBJ1-5|NA|14|NA|TRBV7-2
CASSLGGTGQPQHF
TGTGCCAGCAGCTTAGGTGGGACGGGACAGCCCCAGCATTTT
>TRBJ2-4|many|17|NA|TRBV29-1
CSVELVGVGSRKNIQYF
TGCAGCGTTGAGTTGGTGGGAGTAGGAAGTCGAAAGAACATTCAGTACTTC
>TRBJ1-3|few|15|NA|TRBV11-1
CASSLAGSSGNTIYF
TGTGCCAGCAGCTTAGCGGGTAGCTCTGGAAACACCATATATTTT
>TRBJ2-2|NA|13|TRBD1|TRBV19
CASTTTGTGELFF
TGTGCCAGTACAACGACAGGGACCGGGGAGCTGTTTTTT
>TRBJ2-3|many|15|TRBD1|TRBV5-1
CASSLGGTGTDTQYF
TGTGCCAGCAGCTTGGGTGGGACAGGCACAGATACGCAGTATTTT
>TRBJ2-7|few|15|TRBD2|TRBV5-6
CASSLPTSGAYEQYF
TGTGCCAGCAGCTTGCCGACTAGCGGAGCCTACGAGCAGTACTTC